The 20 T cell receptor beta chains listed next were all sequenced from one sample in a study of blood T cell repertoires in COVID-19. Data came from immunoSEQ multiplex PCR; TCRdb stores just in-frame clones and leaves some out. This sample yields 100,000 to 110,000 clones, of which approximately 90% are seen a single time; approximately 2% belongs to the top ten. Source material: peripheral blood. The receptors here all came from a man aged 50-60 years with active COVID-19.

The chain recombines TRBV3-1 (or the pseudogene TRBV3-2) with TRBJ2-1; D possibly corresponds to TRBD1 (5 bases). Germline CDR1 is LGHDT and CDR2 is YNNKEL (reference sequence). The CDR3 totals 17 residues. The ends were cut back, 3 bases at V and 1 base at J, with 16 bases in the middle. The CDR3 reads CASSQYARTGSYNEQFF. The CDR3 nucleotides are TGTGCCAGCAGCCAGTACGCGCGAACAGGTTCCTACAATGAGCAGTTCTTC.

The CDR3 nucleotides read TGTGCCATCAGTGCGGGCGGGGACCTCTACAATGAGCAGTTCTTC. This gives the protein CAISAGGDLYNEQFF. The genes are TRBV10-3 and TRBJ2-1; possibly TRBD2 for D (6 bases). CDR1 and CDR2 (germline): ENHRY, SYGVKD. The CDR3 is 15 amino acids. With 4 bases removed from V and 3 bases from J, the gap between germline ends came to 13 bases.

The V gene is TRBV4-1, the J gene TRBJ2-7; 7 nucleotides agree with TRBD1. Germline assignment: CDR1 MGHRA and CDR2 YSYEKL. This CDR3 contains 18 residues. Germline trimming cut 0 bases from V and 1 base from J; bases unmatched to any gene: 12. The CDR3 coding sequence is TGCGCCAGCAGCCAAGATCTTTCGACAGGGTATAATTCCTACGAGCAGTACTTC. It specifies CASSQDLSTGYNSYEQYF.

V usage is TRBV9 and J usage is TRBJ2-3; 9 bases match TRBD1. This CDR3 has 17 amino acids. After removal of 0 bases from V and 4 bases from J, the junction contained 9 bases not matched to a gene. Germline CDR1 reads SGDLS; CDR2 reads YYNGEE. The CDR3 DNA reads TGTGCCAGCAGCGTAGAGGGACAGGGCGGTTGGTCAGATACGCAGTATTTT. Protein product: CASSVEGQGGWSDTQYF. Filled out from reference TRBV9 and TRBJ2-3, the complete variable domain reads DSGVTQTPKHLITATGQRVTLRCSPRSGDLSVYWYQQSLDQGLQFLIQYYNGEERAKGNILERFSAQQFPDLHSELNLSSLELGDSALYFCASSVEGQGGWSDTQYFGPGTRLTVL.

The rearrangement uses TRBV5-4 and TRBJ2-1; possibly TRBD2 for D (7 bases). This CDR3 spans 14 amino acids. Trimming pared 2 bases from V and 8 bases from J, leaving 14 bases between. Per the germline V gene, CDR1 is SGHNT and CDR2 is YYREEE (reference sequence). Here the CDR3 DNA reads TGTGCCAGCAGCTTTGGGGGGGGGCACTATGAGCAGTTCTTC. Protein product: CASSFGGGHYEQFF.

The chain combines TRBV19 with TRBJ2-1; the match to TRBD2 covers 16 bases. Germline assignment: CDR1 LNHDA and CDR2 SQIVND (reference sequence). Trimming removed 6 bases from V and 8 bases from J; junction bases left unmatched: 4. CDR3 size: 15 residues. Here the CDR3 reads CASRAGTSGRDEQFF. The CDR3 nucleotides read TGTGCCAGTAGGGCCGGGACTAGCGGGAGGGATGAGCAGTTCTTC.

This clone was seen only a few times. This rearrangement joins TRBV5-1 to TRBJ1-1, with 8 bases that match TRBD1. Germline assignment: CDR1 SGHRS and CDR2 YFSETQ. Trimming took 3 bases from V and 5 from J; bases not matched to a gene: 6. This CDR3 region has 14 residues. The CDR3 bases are TGCGCCAGCAGCTCCCGACAGGGGAGGACTGAAGCTTTCTTT. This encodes CASSSRQGRTEAFF.

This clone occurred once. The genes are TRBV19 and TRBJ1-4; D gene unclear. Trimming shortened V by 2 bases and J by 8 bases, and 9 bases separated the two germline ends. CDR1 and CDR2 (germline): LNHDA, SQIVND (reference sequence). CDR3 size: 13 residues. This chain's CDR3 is CASSISRKEKLFF. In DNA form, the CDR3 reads TGTGCCAGTAGTATATCCAGGAAAGAAAAACTGTTTTTT. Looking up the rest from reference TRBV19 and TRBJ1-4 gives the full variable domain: DGGITQSPKYLFRKEGQNVTLSCEQNLNHDAMYWYRQDPGQGLRLIYYSQIVNDFQKGDIAEGYSVSREKKESFPLTVTSAQKNPTAFYLCASSISRKEKLFFGSGTQLSVL.

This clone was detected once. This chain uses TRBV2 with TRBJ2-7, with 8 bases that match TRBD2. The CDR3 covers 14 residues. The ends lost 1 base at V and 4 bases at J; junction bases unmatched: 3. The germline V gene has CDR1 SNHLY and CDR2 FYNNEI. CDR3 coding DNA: TGTGCCAGCAGTGAAGTAGCGGGGTCGTACGAGCAGTACTTC. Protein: CASSEVAGSYEQYF.

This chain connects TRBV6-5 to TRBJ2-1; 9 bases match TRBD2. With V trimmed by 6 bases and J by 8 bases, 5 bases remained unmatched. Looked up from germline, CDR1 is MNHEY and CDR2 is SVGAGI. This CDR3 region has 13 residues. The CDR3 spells CASSTQREDEQFF. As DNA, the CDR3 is TGTGCCAGCAGCACCCAGCGGGAGGATGAGCAGTTCTTC.

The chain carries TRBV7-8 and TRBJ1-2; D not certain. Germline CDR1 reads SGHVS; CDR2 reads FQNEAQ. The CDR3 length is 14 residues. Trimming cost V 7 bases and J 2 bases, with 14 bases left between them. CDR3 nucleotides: TGTGCCAGCACCCTCCTTAGCCTAAACTATGGCTACACCTTC. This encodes CASTLLSLNYGYTF.

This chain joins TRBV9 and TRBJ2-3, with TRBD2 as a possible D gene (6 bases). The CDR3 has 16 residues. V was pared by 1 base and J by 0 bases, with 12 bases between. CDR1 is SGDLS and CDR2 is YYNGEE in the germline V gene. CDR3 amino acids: CASSVTAGPSTDTQYF. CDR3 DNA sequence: TGTGCCAGCAGCGTAACCGCGGGACCTAGCACAGATACGCAGTATTTT.

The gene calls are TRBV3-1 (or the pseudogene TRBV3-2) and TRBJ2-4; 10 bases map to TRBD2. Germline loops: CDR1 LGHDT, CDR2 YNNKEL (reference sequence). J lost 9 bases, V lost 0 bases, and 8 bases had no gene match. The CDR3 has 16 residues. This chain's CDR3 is CASSQDSGLAGAIQYF. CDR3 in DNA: TGTGCCAGCAGCCAAGATAGTGGTCTAGCGGGGGCCATTCAGTACTTC.

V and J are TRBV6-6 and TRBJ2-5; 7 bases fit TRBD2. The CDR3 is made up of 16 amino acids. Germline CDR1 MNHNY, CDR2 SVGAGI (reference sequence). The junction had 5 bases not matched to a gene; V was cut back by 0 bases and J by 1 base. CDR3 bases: TGTGCCAGCAGTTACTCTTTCGGCGGGGGCCAAGAGACCCAGTACTTC. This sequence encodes CASSYSFGGGQETQYF.

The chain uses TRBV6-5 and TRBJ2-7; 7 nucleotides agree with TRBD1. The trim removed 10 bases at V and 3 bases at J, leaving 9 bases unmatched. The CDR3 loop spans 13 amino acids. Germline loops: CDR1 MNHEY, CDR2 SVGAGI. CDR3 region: CATQTGSRYEQYF. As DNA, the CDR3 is TGTGCCACCCAGACAGGGAGCCGCTACGAGCAGTACTTC.

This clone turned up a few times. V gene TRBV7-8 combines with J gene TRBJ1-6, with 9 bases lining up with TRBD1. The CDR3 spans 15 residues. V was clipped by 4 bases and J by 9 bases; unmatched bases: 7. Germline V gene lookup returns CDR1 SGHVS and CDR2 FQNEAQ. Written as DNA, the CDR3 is TGTGCCAGCAGCTCCGGGACAGGGACGGGTTCACCCCTCCACTTT. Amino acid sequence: CASSSGTGTGSPLHF. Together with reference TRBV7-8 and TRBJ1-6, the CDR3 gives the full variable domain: GAGVSQSPRYKVAKRGQDVALRCDPISGHVSLFWYQQALGQGPEFLTYFQNEAQLDKSGLPSDRFFAERPEGSVSTLKIQRTQQEDSAVYLCASSSGTGTGSPLHFGNGTRLTVT.

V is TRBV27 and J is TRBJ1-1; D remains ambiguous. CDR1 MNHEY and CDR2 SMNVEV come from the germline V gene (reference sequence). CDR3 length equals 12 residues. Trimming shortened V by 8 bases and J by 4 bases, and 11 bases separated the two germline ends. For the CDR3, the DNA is TGTGCCAGCTTTCGGGGAGGCACTGAAGCTTTCTTT. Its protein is CASFRGGTEAFF.

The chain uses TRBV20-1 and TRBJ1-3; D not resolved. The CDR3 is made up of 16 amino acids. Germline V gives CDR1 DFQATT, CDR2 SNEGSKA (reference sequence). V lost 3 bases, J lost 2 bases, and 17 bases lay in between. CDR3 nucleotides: TGCAGTGCTAGTCGGGAAGGTTCAGCGCCTGGAAACACCATATATTTT. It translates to CSASREGSAPGNTIYF.

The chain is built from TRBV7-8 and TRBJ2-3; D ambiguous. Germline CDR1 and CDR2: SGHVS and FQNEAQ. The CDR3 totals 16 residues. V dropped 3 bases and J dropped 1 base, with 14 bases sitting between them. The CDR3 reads CASSFERVARTDTQYF. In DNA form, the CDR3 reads TGTGCCAGCAGCTTTGAGAGAGTAGCTCGCACAGATACGCAGTATTTT.

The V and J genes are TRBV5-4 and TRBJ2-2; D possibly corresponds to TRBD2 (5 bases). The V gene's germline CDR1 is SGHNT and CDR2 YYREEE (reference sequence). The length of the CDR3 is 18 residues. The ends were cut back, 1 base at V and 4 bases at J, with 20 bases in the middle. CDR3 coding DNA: TGTGCCAGCAGCTTGAGCATTTTTGCACCGGGGTCCACCGGGGAGCTGTTTTTT. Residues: CASSLSIFAPGSTGELFF.